A single T cell receptor beta chain is shown here with its context. The antigen is unknown. Every TCR beta cDNA library bore unique molecular identifiers. Approximately 450,000 cDNA molecules were recovered from an input of about 0.9 to 11 million T cells. TCRdb used MiXCR to reprocess the PCR reads, holding one entry per CDR3 protein. The sample has hundreds of thousands of distinct CDR3 sequences; roughly 40% are singletons. This entry is derived from a study of post-analysis software for immune sequencing data. Across the whole study: Included courses were relapsing-remitting and secondary progressive multiple sclerosis; progressive-relapsing multiple sclerosis was also included. Study-wide findings and caveats: Patients used five TRBV segments, including TRBV5-6, TRBV5-1 and TRBV20-1, more often than controls.

The ends lost 3 bases at V and 0 bases at J; junction bases unmatched: 4. The length of the CDR3 is 16 residues. CDR1 and CDR2 from the germline V gene are SGHTA and FQGTGA. The sequence came from a girl aged 2 to 10 with multiple sclerosis. V gene TRBV7-3 combines with J gene TRBJ2-2; 7 bases line up with TRBD2. Input material: blood. CDR3 sequence reads: CASSFLAGPNTGELFF. CDR3 sequence (DNA): TGTGCCAGCAGCTTCTTAGCGGGCCCGAACACCGGGGAGCTGTTTTTT.